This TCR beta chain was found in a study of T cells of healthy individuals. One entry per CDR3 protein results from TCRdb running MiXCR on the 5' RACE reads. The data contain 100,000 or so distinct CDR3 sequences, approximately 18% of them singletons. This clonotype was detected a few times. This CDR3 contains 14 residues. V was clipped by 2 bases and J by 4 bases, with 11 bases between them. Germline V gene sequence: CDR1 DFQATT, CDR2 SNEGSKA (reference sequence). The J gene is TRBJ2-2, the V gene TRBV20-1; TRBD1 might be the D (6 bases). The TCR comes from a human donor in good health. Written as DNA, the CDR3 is TGCAGTGCTAGAAAGGGGGACCTCACCGGGGAGCTGTTTTTT. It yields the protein CSARKGDLTGELFF.